A single sample is the source of the 8 T cell receptor beta chains below, sequenced in a study of beta chain features in type 1 diabetes. cDNA synthesis used the whole RNA isolate, giving expressed TCRB sequences. TCRdb's copy holds only in-frame clones and misses some; the assay was immunoSEQ multiplex PCR. The repertoire includes 900,000 or so clones, under 20% of them detected once, and 0.023% sits in the top ten. What was sequenced was naive CD4+ T cells from blood. All receptors derive from a woman between 18 and 29 years old in good health.

This clone was detected only a few times. The chain joins TRBV9 to TRBJ2-5; no firm D call. CDR3 length: 15 residues. From germline, CDR1 is SGDLS and CDR2 YYNGEE. The ends were cut back, 1 base at V and 0 bases at J, with 10 bases in the middle. This CDR3 is CASSVNVGHQETQYF. As DNA, the CDR3 is TGTGCCAGCAGCGTAAATGTTGGGCACCAAGAGACCCAGTACTTC.

This clone turned up a few times. The rearrangement joins TRBV5-1 to TRBJ2-1; the match to TRBD2 covers 10 bases. The CDR3 is 14 residues long. The V and J ends lost 4 bases and 4 bases, in that order; junction bases with no gene match: 2. Germline V gene lookup returns CDR1 SGHRS and CDR2 YFSETQ. CDR3 protein: CASSMGLAYNEQFF. Here the CDR3 DNA reads TGCGCCAGCAGCATGGGACTAGCGTACAATGAGCAGTTCTTC.

The rearrangement uses TRBV5-1 and TRBJ2-2; 8 nucleotides agree with TRBD2. This CDR3 is 14 amino acids long. V trimming: 4 bases; J trimming: 9 bases; junction bases outside the gene matches: 8. The germline gives CDR1 SGHRS, CDR2 YFSETQ. The CDR3 spells CASSAGLGNRELFF. The CDR3 DNA is TGCGCCAGCAGCGCGGGACTAGGTAACCGGGAGCTGTTTTTT.

V gene TRBV27 combines with J gene TRBJ2-6, with unresolved D. The V and J ends lost 5 bases and 0 bases respectively, with 8 bases between them. This CDR3 comprises 15 residues. Germline V CDR1 and CDR2: MNHEY, SMNVEV (reference sequence). The CDR3 bases are TGTGCCAGCAGTCCCGAGATCTCTGGGGCCAACGTCCTGACTTTC. It specifies CASSPEISGANVLTF.

This chain joins TRBV5-1 and TRBJ2-5; 11 nucleotides agree with TRBD2. The better agreement between TRBJ2-7 and the DNA end casts doubt on the J call. The length of the CDR3 is 18 residues. Per germline, CDR1 SGHRS and CDR2 YFSETQ. Here the CDR3 DNA reads TGCGCCAGCAGGGCGCGACTAGCGGGGACCAATGCCGGAGACGAGCAGTACTTC. Amino acids: CASRARLAGTNAGDEQYF.

V gene TRBV28 combines with J gene TRBJ2-1; D possibly corresponds to TRBD2 (5 bases). Trimming left V 3 bases short and J 8 bases short, with 11 bases between. The germline gives CDR1 MDHEN, CDR2 SYDVKM. CDR3 size: 13 residues. CDR3 amino acids: CASSLGGLDEQFF. In DNA form, the CDR3 reads TGTGCCAGCAGTTTGGGCGGGTTGGATGAGCAGTTCTTC.

The chain recombines TRBV2 with TRBJ1-1; D unresolved. This CDR3 is 15 amino acids long. The V and J ends lost 8 bases and 4 bases respectively, with 20 bases between them. Germline V gene lookup returns CDR1 SNHLY and CDR2 FYNNEI. The chain's CDR3 is CASRPERSLGTEAFF. Here the CDR3 DNA reads TGTGCCAGCCGGCCCGAACGGTCTTTGGGCACTGAAGCTTTCTTT. Combining the CDR3 with reference TRBV2 and TRBJ1-1 gives the whole variable domain EPEVTQTPSHQVTQMGQEVILRCVPISNHLYFYWYRQILGQKVEFLVSFYNNEISEKSEIFDDQFSVERPDGSNFTLKIRSTKLEDSAMYFCASRPERSLGTEAFFGQGTRLTVV.

This clone was recorded a few times. This chain uses TRBV9 with TRBJ1-2; TRBD1 is a possible D gene (5 bases). V was trimmed by 4 bases and J by 7 bases, leaving 20 bases between them. The CDR3 runs 15 residues. Per the germline V gene, CDR1 is SGDLS and CDR2 is YYNGEE. The CDR3 DNA follows: TGTGCCAGCAGCAAGGAGCCAACAGGAGTACTTGGCTACACCTTC. Translated: CASSKEPTGVLGYTF. Combining the CDR3 with reference TRBV9 and TRBJ1-2 gives the whole variable domain DSGVTQTPKHLITATGQRVTLRCSPRSGDLSVYWYQQSLDQGLQFLIQYYNGEERAKGNILERFSAQQFPDLHSELNLSSLELGDSALYFCASSKEPTGVLGYTFGSGTRLTVV.